These 25 T cell receptor beta chains originate from one sample sequenced in a study of shared clonotypes between healthy human individuals. Naive CD8 cells comprised CD45RO-negative, CCR7-positively selected cells, excluding terminally differentiated effector memory CD45RA+ cells. Generated by immunoSEQ multiplex PCR, the TCRdb table keeps only in-frame clones and is missing some. The sample comprises 700,000 to 950,000 clones, 96% of which are singletons, and less than 0.25% rests with the top ten. Sequencing input: naive CD8+ T cells sorted from blood. The source of these receptors is a man in his thirties or forties in good health.

This rearrangement joins TRBV7-8 to TRBJ1-5; maybe TRBD1 (5 bases). Germline values: CDR1 SGHVS, CDR2 FQNEAQ. The CDR3 sequence is 18 residues long. Trimming cost V 4 bases and J 2 bases, with 21 bases left between them. CDR3 bases: TGTGCCAGCAGCTCGGTACTCGGGGCGGGTTCGGGCAATCAGCCCCAGCATTTT. Protein product: CASSSVLGAGSGNQPQHF.

V is TRBV27 and J is TRBJ2-5; 9 bases fit TRBD1. The CDR3 totals 18 residues. J was trimmed by 2 bases and V by 1 base; bases with no gene match: 11. Germline lookup yields CDR1 MNHEY and CDR2 SMNVEV (reference sequence). CDR3 region: CASSLYPSDRGGQETQYF. CDR3 bases: TGTGCCAGCAGTTTATACCCCTCGGACAGGGGAGGGCAAGAGACCCAGTACTTC.

The chain uses TRBV28 and TRBJ2-1; 8 positions agree with TRBD2. CDR1 is MDHEN, CDR2 SYDVKM, per germline. V was clipped by 2 bases and J by 2 bases; unmatched bases: 5. The CDR3 is 16 residues long. CDR3 amino acids: CASSLGGRRPYNEQFF. CDR3 bases: TGTGCCAGCAGTTTAGGCGGGAGGAGACCCTACAATGAGCAGTTCTTC.

The V call is TRBV4-2, the J call TRBJ2-7; D unresolved. Germline lookup yields CDR1 LGHNA and CDR2 YNFKEQ. The CDR3 has 11 amino acids. Trimming removed 2 bases from V and 7 bases from J, with 6 bases in between. CDR3 DNA: TGTGCCAGCAGCCAAAGTCAAGAGCAGTACTTC. Translated, it gives CASSQSQEQYF.

The rearrangement links TRBV2 to TRBJ2-3; 8 positions agree with TRBD2. V was clipped by 8 bases and J by 3 bases; unmatched bases: 10. Germline lookup yields CDR1 SNHLY and CDR2 FYNNEI. This CDR3 is built from 15 residues. DNA of the CDR3: TGTGCCAGCCCGGGGGGCGGGAGGTCGACAGATACGCAGTATTTT. Residues: CASPGGGRSTDTQYF.

The chain has TRBV9 and TRBJ2-7; D is perhaps TRBD1 (5 bases). There are 14 residues in the CDR3. CDR1 SGDLS and CDR2 YYNGEE come from the germline V gene. Deletions cut 4 bases from V and 2 bases from J, with 13 bases between. The CDR3 DNA follows: TGTGCCAGCAGCATCACGGACATACCCTACGAGCAGTACTTC. As protein: CASSITDIPYEQYF.

A single count supports this clone. The rearrangement links TRBV9 to TRBJ1-5; D not certain. CDR1 is SGDLS, CDR2 YYNGEE, per germline. Between the trimmed V and J ends, which lost 2 bases and 1 base, there was a span of 4 bases. The CDR3 length is 13 residues. As DNA, the CDR3 is TGTGCCAGCAGCGTGACGAGCAATCAGCCCCAGCATTTT. This gives the protein CASSVTSNQPQHF.

This rearrangement joins TRBV29-1 to TRBJ2-1, with TRBD2 as a possible D gene (6 bases). Trimming cost V 5 bases and J 6 bases, with 17 bases left between them. This CDR3 is built from 14 residues. The germline gives CDR1 SQVTM, CDR2 ANQGSEA. This CDR3 is CSVSSDLPRNEQFF. The DNA for the CDR3 is TGCAGCGTTTCTAGCGATTTACCTCGCAATGAGCAGTTCTTC.

The chain carries TRBV5-4 and TRBJ2-1; D might be TRBD1 (5 bases). Germline values: CDR1 SGHNT, CDR2 YYREEE (reference sequence). This CDR3 has 16 residues. Trimming pared 4 bases from V and 1 base from J, leaving 15 bases between. CDR3 loop: CASSQRGYGSYNEQFF. The CDR3 DNA reads as TGTGCCAGCAGCCAAAGGGGTTATGGGTCCTACAATGAGCAGTTCTTC.

This clone appeared a single time. The chain carries TRBV2 and TRBJ2-1; 11 nucleotides agree with TRBD2. The CDR3 sequence is 16 residues long. Trimming cost V 1 base and J 7 bases; bases outside gene matches: 6. The germline V gene has CDR1 SNHLY and CDR2 FYNNEI. The CDR3: CASSEDKGLAGNEQFF. In DNA, the CDR3 is TGTGCCAGCAGTGAAGATAAAGGACTAGCGGGTAATGAGCAGTTCTTC.

The chain links TRBV11-2 to TRBJ2-2; D gene uncertain. The germline V gene has CDR1 SGHAT and CDR2 FQNNGV. V lost 2 bases to trimming and J lost 10 bases, with 8 bases between them. The CDR3 is 12 amino acids. CDR3 DNA sequence: TGTGCCAGCAGCTTAACTTTTGAGGAGCTGTTTTTT. Its protein is CASSLTFEELFF.

A word on this clone: One end of the junction varies from germline; a read error may be responsible. V and J are TRBV7-7 and TRBJ2-7; TRBD1 matches at 7 bases. The CDR3 is 15 amino acids. From germline, CDR1 is SSHAT and CDR2 FNYEAQ (reference sequence). The CDR3 is CASSERQGSSYEQYF. Here the CDR3 DNA reads TGTGCTAGCAGCGAGAGACAGGGAAGCAGCTACGAGCAGTACTTC.

The J gene is TRBJ2-3, the V gene TRBV9; TRBD2 aligns across 7 bases. The CDR3 sequence is 17 residues long. Trimming cost V 7 bases and J 0 bases; bases outside gene matches: 14. Germline-derived CDR1 and CDR2 are SGDLS and YYNGEE. This CDR3 is CASSITWREGSTDTQYF. In nucleotides, the CDR3 is TGTGCCAGCTCCATAACCTGGAGGGAGGGAAGCACAGATACGCAGTATTTT. Combining the CDR3 with reference TRBV9 and TRBJ2-3 gives the whole variable domain DSGVTQTPKHLITATGQRVTLRCSPRSGDLSVYWYQQSLDQGLQFLIQYYNGEERAKGNILERFSAQQFPDLHSELNLSSLELGDSALYFCASSITWREGSTDTQYFGPGTRLTVL.

The chain carries TRBV11-2 and TRBJ2-1; D may match TRBD1 or TRBD2 (6 bases each). This CDR3 is built from 15 residues. V lost 6 bases and J 1 base, leaving 13 bases between the germline ends. Germline CDR1 SGHAT, CDR2 FQNNGV. As DNA, the CDR3 is TGTGCCAGCAGTCTGCCGGGGGCATCCTACAATGAGCAGTTCTTC. Amino acid sequence: CASSLPGASYNEQFF.

V gene TRBV13 combines with J gene TRBJ1-1, with D perhaps TRBD1 (5 bases). The CDR3 contains 12 residues. CDR1 and CDR2 (germline): PRHDT, FYEKMQ (reference sequence). V dropped 7 bases and J dropped 5 bases, with 11 bases sitting between them. The CDR3 loop is CASTSGGTEAFF. DNA for the CDR3: TGTGCCAGCACTTCGGGGGGAACTGAAGCTTTCTTT.

This chain links TRBV27 with TRBJ1-1, with D hard to call. The CDR3 extends over 14 amino acids. Germline V gene sequence: CDR1 MNHEY, CDR2 SMNVEV (reference sequence). Trimming left V 6 bases short and J 1 base short, with 12 bases between. CDR3 sequence (DNA): TGTGCCAGCAGCTCGGGTAGGTGGAACACTGAAGCTTTCTTT. Translation: CASSSGRWNTEAFF.

The chain links TRBV7-9 to TRBJ2-3; D gene ambiguous. The V end was cut by 3 bases, the J end by 1 base, with 8 bases between. Germline assignment: CDR1 SEHNR and CDR2 FQNEAQ (reference sequence). The CDR3 is made up of 14 amino acids. The CDR3 region is CASSFQVRTDTQYF. In DNA form, the CDR3 reads TGTGCCAGCAGCTTCCAGGTCCGCACAGATACGCAGTATTTT. Drawing the rest from reference TRBV7-9 and TRBJ2-3, the complete variable domain is DTGVSQNPRHKITKRGQNVTFRCDPISEHNRLYWYRQTLGQGPEFLTYFQNEAQLEKSRLLSDRFSAERPKGSFSTLEIQRTEQGDSAMYLCASSFQVRTDTQYFGPGTRLTVL.

The gene calls are TRBV7-9 and TRBJ2-7; D gene uncertain. Trimming took off 5 bases at V and 3 bases at J, with 11 bases between the two ends. This CDR3 spans 13 amino acids. The germline V gene encodes CDR1 SEHNR and CDR2 FQNEAQ (reference sequence). The CDR3 DNA reads as TGTGCCAGCAGCCCTTCTTCGGGCTACGAGCAGTACTTC. Protein product: CASSPSSGYEQYF.

This clone was seen more than once but under ten times. The chain employs TRBV7-9 and TRBJ2-7; weak D call: TRBD1 (5 bases). V was clipped by 5 bases and J by 2 bases, with 16 bases between them. Germline CDR1 reads SEHNR; CDR2 reads FQNEAQ (reference sequence). The CDR3 is 15 residues long. The CDR3 loop is CASSDTGELTYEQYF. CDR3 in DNA: TGTGCCAGCAGCGACACAGGAGAGTTGACCTACGAGCAGTACTTC.

The J gene is TRBJ2-3, the V gene TRBV2; D is possibly TRBD1 or TRBD2 (5 bases each). Per germline, CDR1 SNHLY and CDR2 FYNNEI. V lost 8 bases, J lost 5 bases, and 17 bases lay in between. The length of the CDR3 is 14 residues. The CDR3 bases are TGTGCCAGCCCGCCGGGACCTACGCGAGATACGCAGTATTTT. This sequence encodes CASPPGPTRDTQYF. Full variable domain (missing parts from reference TRBV2 and TRBJ2-3): EPEVTQTPSHQVTQMGQEVILRCVPISNHLYFYWYRQILGQKVEFLVSFYNNEISEKSEIFDDQFSVERPDGSNFTLKIRSTKLEDSAMYFCASPPGPTRDTQYFGPGTRLTVL.

The V gene is TRBV6-5, the J gene TRBJ2-6, with D possibly TRBD2 on 5 matching bases. Looked up from germline, CDR1 is MNHEY and CDR2 is SVGAGI. The V end was cut by 6 bases, the J end by 2 bases, with 11 bases between. The CDR3 runs to 15 residues. The CDR3 DNA reads as TGTGCCAGCAGGGCGAGGGAGACTGGGGCCAACGTCCTGACTTTC. This sequence encodes CASRARETGANVLTF.

This sequence joins TRBV14 and TRBJ2-7, with 10 positions matching TRBD2. The CDR3 extends over 17 amino acids. CDR1 and CDR2 from the germline V gene are SGHDN and FVKESK. The junction had 15 bases not matched to a gene; V was cut back by 5 bases and J by 5 bases. CDR3 coding DNA: TGTGCCAGCAGCGGCACTAGCGGGACGTCAGCCGGAGACGAGCAGTACTTC. This translates into CASSGTSGTSAGDEQYF.

V gene TRBV7-9 combines with J gene TRBJ2-3, with 10 bases lining up with TRBD2. The CDR3 totals 15 residues. The J segment lost 3 bases and the V segment lost 5 bases, leaving 5 bases of the junction unmatched. In germline, CDR1 is SEHNR, CDR2 FQNEAQ (reference sequence). The CDR3 nucleotides are TGTGCCAGCAGCCCCCGGACTAGCGGAACAGATACGCAGTATTTT. Amino acids: CASSPRTSGTDTQYF.

The rearrangement uses TRBV6-4 and TRBJ2-1; 7 bases align to TRBD2. The V segment lost 6 bases and the J segment 0 bases; nucleotides outside the gene matches: 5. The CDR3 has 15 amino acids. The germline CDR1 and CDR2 sequences are MRHNA and SNTAGT. The CDR3 region is CASSPGGPSYNEQFF. DNA for the CDR3: TGTGCCAGCAGCCCGGGGGGACCCTCCTACAATGAGCAGTTCTTC.

The CDR3 reads CASKIGTEAFF. CDR3 DNA: TGCGCCAGCAAGATCGGCACTGAAGCTTTCTTT. The chain recombines TRBV4-1 with TRBJ1-1; D is ambiguous. Trimming took off 7 bases at V and 4 bases at J, with 7 bases between the two ends. CDR1 MGHRA and CDR2 YSYEKL come from the germline V gene. The CDR3 has 11 residues.